The 30 T cell receptor beta chains listed next were all sequenced from one sample in a study of response to subunit inactivated influenza vaccine. TCRdb re-derived calls from the RT-PCR reads in MiXCR, one entry per CDR3 protein. The sample consists of roughly 620,000 distinct CDR3 sequences, approximately 10% of them appearing once. A further study also used this sample, focusing on T cells expressing NK-cell markers. That study reports: Researchers built TCR beta cDNA using 5'RACE template switching with UMIs.

Source: PBMCs from blood, taken on the day of vaccination. These receptor sequences come from a man between 50 and 59 years old who received an inactivated influenza vaccine.

The chain is built from TRBV29-1 and TRBJ2-5; TRBD1 agrees at 7 bases. The CDR3 loop spans 15 amino acids. Germline V gene sequence: CDR1 SQVTM, CDR2 ANQGSEA. V was clipped by 6 bases and J by 4 bases; unmatched bases: 14. The CDR3 protein is CSVGLVTGSRETQYF. CDR3 DNA: TGCAGCGTGGGGCTGGTGACAGGGTCTAGAGAGACCCAGTACTTC.

V gene TRBV28 combines with J gene TRBJ2-6, with 8 bases that match TRBD1. The CDR3 runs to 16 residues. The V and J ends lost 2 bases and 3 bases, in that order; junction bases with no gene match: 3. CDR1 and CDR2 from the germline V gene are MDHEN and SYDVKM. DNA of the CDR3: TGTGCCAGCAGTTTAGACAGGGGTTTTGGGGCCAACGTCCTGACTTTC. Encoded protein: CASSLDRGFGANVLTF.

The genes are TRBV5-1 and TRBJ1-3; D gene unclear. This CDR3 comprises 15 residues. Germline V CDR1 and CDR2: SGHRS, YFSETQ. The V and J ends lost 4 bases and 0 bases respectively, with 11 bases between them. The CDR3 DNA follows: TGCGCCAGCAGCGCCCTCGGGAACTCTGGAAACACCATATATTTT. Amino acids: CASSALGNSGNTIYF.

J is TRBJ1-1 and V is TRBV19, with D possibly being TRBD1 (6 bases). The CDR3 is 14 amino acids. V lost 7 bases to trimming and J lost 0 bases, with 12 bases between them. Germline CDR1 is LNHDA and CDR2 is SQIVND (reference sequence). The DNA for the CDR3 is TGTGCCAGTAATTGGGGGGACATGAACACTGAAGCTTTCTTT. Translation: CASNWGDMNTEAFF.

This clonotype has just a few counts. The rearrangement joins TRBV4-1 to TRBJ1-1, with 10 bases that match TRBD1. Germline values: CDR1 MGHRA, CDR2 YSYEKL. Losses at the gene ends were 3 bases for V and 6 bases for J; bases not matched to a gene: 1. The CDR3 is 13 residues long. The CDR3 DNA reads as TGCGCCAGCAGCCAGACAGGGGGCCCTGAAGCTTTCTTT. Protein: CASSQTGGPEAFF.

This clonotype was seen a handful of times. The J gene is TRBJ1-5, the V gene TRBV7-2; D ambiguous. The CDR3 totals 14 residues. Per the germline V gene, CDR1 is SGHTA and CDR2 is FQGNSA. The ends were cut back, 2 bases at V and 11 bases at J, with 16 bases in the middle. CDR3 DNA: TGTGCCAGCAGCTTAATGGGCGCCGCCGGCACCCAGCATTTT. Residues: CASSLMGAAGTQHF.

In its sample, this clonotype was seen a few times. V gene TRBV29-1 combines with J gene TRBJ2-2; perhaps TRBD1 as D (5 bases). The V end lost 6 bases, the J end lost 2 bases, and 13 bases lay between the germline ends. Germline CDR1 SQVTM, CDR2 ANQGSEA. The CDR3 runs 14 residues. In DNA, the CDR3 is TGCAGCGTGACAGCCCCGGGTAACACCGGGGAGCTGTTTTTT. Its protein is CSVTAPGNTGELFF.

J is TRBJ2-3 and V is TRBV20-1; 12 bases align to TRBD2. Germline V gene lookup returns CDR1 DFQATT and CDR2 SNEGSKA (reference sequence). This CDR3 is 16 amino acids long. The J segment lost 4 bases and the V segment lost 1 base, leaving 6 bases of the junction unmatched. The DNA for the CDR3 is TGCAGTGCTAGAGTGACTAGCGGGAGAGGTCCAGATACGCAGTATTTT. This gives the protein CSARVTSGRGPDTQYF.

The chain joins TRBV30 to TRBJ1-4; 8 bases line up with TRBD1. Trimming removed 0 bases from V and 8 bases from J; junction bases left unmatched: 11. Germline lookup yields CDR1 GTSNPN and CDR2 SVGIG (reference sequence). CDR3 length equals 16 residues. CDR3 coding DNA: TGTGCCTGGAGTGTACGGACAGGGTCCCCCCAGGAAAAACTGTTTTTT. Translating it yields CAWSVRTGSPQEKLFF.

There are a few counts of this clonotype. The J gene is TRBJ1-1, the V gene TRBV20-1; D perhaps matches TRBD1 (5 bases). The V gene lost 1 base and the J gene lost 0 bases, with 9 bases spanning the gap. Germline CDR1 DFQATT, CDR2 SNEGSKA (reference sequence). CDR3 length equals 14 residues. CDR3 protein: CSARAGHMNTEAFF. The DNA of the CDR3 is TGCAGTGCTAGAGCTGGACACATGAACACTGAAGCTTTCTTT.

This clonotype was found a few times. The chain combines TRBV6-1 with TRBJ1-5, with no clear D. V lost 6 bases to trimming and J lost 0 bases, with 9 bases between them. Germline V gene data show CDR1 as MNHNS and CDR2 as SASEGT. This CDR3 has 14 amino acids. CDR3 nucleotide sequence: TGTGCCAGCAGAATGGGGAGTAGCAATCAGCCCCAGCATTTT. Translation: CASRMGSSNQPQHF.

The sample holds many counts of this clonotype. The rearrangement links TRBV10-3 to TRBJ2-3; D is undetermined. The CDR3 runs 13 residues. V lost 0 bases and J lost 6, with 7 bases in between. Looked up from germline, CDR1 is ENHRY and CDR2 is SYGVKD. The CDR3 loop is CAISESREDTQYF. CDR3 DNA sequence: TGTGCCATCAGTGAGTCGAGAGAGGATACGCAGTATTTT.

There are a few counts of this clonotype. The chain is built from TRBV5-1 and TRBJ2-7; weak D call: TRBD2 (7 bases). Trimming took 1 base from V and 3 from J, leaving 11 bases between them. Germline V gene lookup returns CDR1 SGHRS and CDR2 YFSETQ. This CDR3 has 14 amino acids. The CDR3, as DNA: TGCGCCAGCAGCTTGCGGGGGGCTGTCTACGAGCAGTACTTC. It translates to CASSLRGAVYEQYF. Together with reference TRBV5-1 and TRBJ2-7, the CDR3 gives the full variable domain: KAGVTQTPRYLIKTRGQQVTLSCSPISGHRSVSWYQQTPGQGLQFLFEYFSETQRNKGNFPGRFSGRQFSNSRSEMNVSTLELGDSALYLCASSLRGAVYEQYFGPGTRLTVT.

The V call is TRBV12-3 or TRBV12-4, the J call TRBJ1-1, with 7 nucleotides matching TRBD1. The CDR3 consists of 18 residues. Losses at the gene ends were 6 bases for V and 1 base for J; bases not matched to a gene: 17. The CDR3 here is CASSPPWEQGPRNTEAFF. The CDR3 nucleotides are TGTGCCAGCAGCCCCCCGTGGGAACAGGGGCCGAGGAACACTGAAGCTTTCTTT.

This clonotype has a handful of counts. The rearrangement joins TRBV7-2 to TRBJ2-5; D gene unclear. Germline V gives CDR1 SGHTA, CDR2 FQGNSA. V was trimmed by 5 bases and J by 0 bases, leaving 13 bases between them. CDR3 length equals 15 residues. The CDR3 nucleotides are TGTGCCAGCAGCCCCCTGGGTGGGAACCAAGAGACCCAGTACTTC. Translated, it gives CASSPLGGNQETQYF.

This clonotype showed up just a few times. The J gene is TRBJ2-3, the V gene TRBV29-1, with a tentative D call TRBD1 (6 bases). This CDR3 has 14 residues. Trimming took off 7 bases at V and 4 bases at J, with 18 bases between the two ends. Per germline, CDR1 SQVTM and CDR2 ANQGSEA. CDR3 DNA: TGCAGCGCCGAGGGCCAGGGGACCGCAGATACGCAGTATTTT. Translating it yields CSAEGQGTADTQYF.

This clonotype has a handful of counts. V and J are TRBV7-2 and TRBJ1-4, with 7 positions matching TRBD1. Germline V gene lookup returns CDR1 SGHTA and CDR2 FQGNSA. Trimming at V came to 5 bases and at J to 3 bases, leaving 6 bases not matched to a gene. This CDR3 region has 15 residues. As DNA, the CDR3 is TGTGCCAGCAGCGCCCGACAGGGCTCTAATGAAAAACTGTTTTTT. As protein: CASSARQGSNEKLFF.

This clonotype was observed a handful of times. This rearrangement joins TRBV7-2 to TRBJ2-7; D might be TRBD2 (7 bases). The CDR3 spans 16 residues. With 5 bases removed from V and 1 base from J, the gap between germline ends came to 18 bases. Germline CDR1 is SGHTA and CDR2 is FQGNSA. The CDR3 spells CASSEGGGPISYEQYF. The CDR3 coding sequence is TGTGCCAGCAGCGAAGGGGGGGGACCCATTTCCTACGAGCAGTACTTC.

A few counts support this clonotype. The rearrangement links TRBV29-1 to TRBJ1-2; TRBD1 matches at 8 bases. Losses at the gene ends were 3 bases for V and 2 bases for J; bases not matched to a gene: 5. The CDR3 consists of 14 residues. Germline CDR1 and CDR2: SQVTM and ANQGSEA. The chain's CDR3 is CSVESTGENYGYTF. CDR3 coding DNA: TGCAGCGTTGAGTCGACAGGGGAAAACTATGGCTACACCTTC.

The sample holds many counts of this clonotype. The chain is built from TRBV12-3 or TRBV12-4 and TRBJ1-2; TRBD1 is a possible D gene (5 bases). V lost 3 bases, J lost 0 bases, and 8 bases lay in between. The CDR3 runs 14 residues. The CDR3 DNA follows: TGTGCCAGCAGTTTTGGGACGGCTAACTATGGCTACACCTTC. As protein: CASSFGTANYGYTF.

V is TRBV7-9 and J is TRBJ2-2, with 10 nucleotides matching TRBD1. This CDR3 has 16 residues. Germline V gene sequence: CDR1 SEHNR, CDR2 FQNEAQ (reference sequence). After removal of 5 bases from V and 4 bases from J, the junction contained 7 bases not matched to a gene. The CDR3 sequence: CASSPGDRGRTGELFF. The CDR3 coding sequence is TGTGCCAGCAGCCCTGGCGACAGGGGGCGCACCGGGGAGCTGTTTTTT. The full variable domain, completed using reference TRBV7-9 and TRBJ2-2, is DTGVSQNPRHKITKRGQNVTFRCDPISEHNRLYWYRQTLGQGPEFLTYFQNEAQLEKSRLLSDRFSAERPKGSFSTLEIQRTEQGDSAMYLCASSPGDRGRTGELFFGEGSRLTVL.

This clonotype has just a few counts. The chain is built from TRBV27 and TRBJ1-2, with 7 bases fitting TRBD1. CDR3 length: 14 amino acids. V lost 6 bases, J lost 2 bases, and 6 bases stayed unmatched. Germline loops: CDR1 MNHEY, CDR2 SMNVEV (reference sequence). The CDR3 is CASSPTGPNYGYTF. The CDR3 region has the DNA TGTGCCAGCAGCCCGACAGGGCCAAACTATGGCTACACCTTC.

The CDR3, as DNA: TGCAGTGGGCAGGGGGCCTCGCGAGGGGTCGAGCAGTACTTC. Translated, it gives CSGQGASRGVEQYF. The chain carries TRBV20-1 and TRBJ2-7, with 8 nucleotides matching TRBD1. The germline V gene has CDR1 DFQATT and CDR2 SNEGSKA (reference sequence). The CDR3 loop spans 14 amino acids. The V segment lost 7 bases and the J segment 6 bases; nucleotides outside the gene matches: 14.

This clonotype was counted between two and nine times. The CDR3 sequence is CASSQGVRARETQYF. The CDR3 nucleotides read TGTGCCAGCAGCCAAGGCGTCAGGGCACGGGAGACCCAGTACTTC. The chain employs TRBV3-1 and TRBJ2-5; D is perhaps TRBD1 (5 bases). The V gene lost 1 base and the J gene lost 5 bases, with 14 bases spanning the gap. Germline CDR1 LGHDT, CDR2 YNNKEL (reference sequence). The CDR3 has 15 residues.

This clonotype was detected a few times. This chain uses TRBV4-3 with TRBJ2-7, with 7 bases identical to TRBD1. This CDR3 is built from 17 residues. Germline V gene lookup returns CDR1 LGHNA and CDR2 YSLEER. V lost 0 bases to trimming and J lost 0 bases; unmatched junction nucleotides: 8. In nucleotides, the CDR3 is TGCGCCAGCAGCCAAGATCTTGACAGGGAGAGCTCCTACGAGCAGTACTTC. Its protein is CASSQDLDRESSYEQYF.

V usage is TRBV3-1 and J usage is TRBJ1-4, with a tentative D call TRBD1 (5 bases). This CDR3 contains 14 residues. V was shortened by 2 bases and J by 7 bases, with 11 bases between the two germline ends. Germline lookup yields CDR1 LGHDT and CDR2 YNNKEL (reference sequence). This chain's CDR3 is CASSQRGSFEKLFF. CDR3 sequence (DNA): TGTGCCAGCAGCCAAAGGGGTTCGTTTGAAAAACTGTTTTTT. The whole variable domain, filled in from reference TRBV3-1 and TRBJ1-4, reads DTAVSQTPKYLVTQMGNDKSIKCEQNLGHDTMYWYKQDSKKFLKIMFSYNNKELIINETVPNRFSPKSPDKAHLNLHINSLELGDSAVYFCASSQRGSFEKLFFGSGTQLSVL.

This clonotype was seen ten or more times. The chain is built from TRBV20-1 and TRBJ2-3; D might be TRBD2 (7 bases). Germline values: CDR1 DFQATT, CDR2 SNEGSKA (reference sequence). The CDR3 extends over 17 amino acids. Trimming removed 1 base at V and 2 bases at J, with 19 bases between. The CDR3 DNA sequence: TGCAGTGCTAGAGGAGGAGGGGGGGGTGGTTTCACAGATACGCAGTATTTT. Protein: CSARGGGGGGFTDTQYF.

In its sample, this clonotype was seen a few times. The chain uses TRBV7-2 and TRBJ2-7; 7 bases fit TRBD2. This CDR3 has 16 amino acids. V was pared by 3 bases and J by 2 bases, with 10 bases of the junction left unmatched. Germline CDR1 is SGHTA and CDR2 is FQGNSA. The CDR3 region is CASSFFTPGLPYEQYF. The DNA for the CDR3 is TGTGCCAGCAGCTTCTTCACACCGGGACTACCCTACGAGCAGTACTTC. The complete variable domain, with remaining parts taken from reference TRBV7-2 and TRBJ2-7, reads GAGVSQSPSNKVTEKGKDVELRCDPISGHTALYWYRQSLGQGLEFLIYFQGNSAPDKSGLPSDRFSAERTGGSVSTLTIQRTQQEDSAVYLCASSFFTPGLPYEQYFGPGTRLTVT.

This clonotype was detected many times. The chain employs TRBV29-1 and TRBJ2-5; 14 positions agree with TRBD2. The germline V gene has CDR1 SQVTM and CDR2 ANQGSEA. This CDR3 spans 16 amino acids. With V trimmed by 7 bases and J by 4 bases, 11 bases remained unmatched. The CDR3 nucleotides read TGCAGCGGTGGGGGGGGACTAGCGGGAGATCTAGAGACCCAGTACTTC. Its translation: CSGGGGLAGDLETQYF.

This clonotype was counted between two and nine times. The J gene is TRBJ2-7, the V gene TRBV7-2; D could derive from TRBD1 or TRBD2 (5 bases each). The CDR3 covers 14 residues. Looked up from germline, CDR1 is SGHTA and CDR2 is FQGNSA. The V and J ends lost 1 base and 2 bases respectively, with 9 bases between them. The CDR3 reads CASSLGDLAYEQYF. The CDR3 DNA is TGTGCCAGCAGCTTAGGGGACCTTGCCTACGAGCAGTACTTC.